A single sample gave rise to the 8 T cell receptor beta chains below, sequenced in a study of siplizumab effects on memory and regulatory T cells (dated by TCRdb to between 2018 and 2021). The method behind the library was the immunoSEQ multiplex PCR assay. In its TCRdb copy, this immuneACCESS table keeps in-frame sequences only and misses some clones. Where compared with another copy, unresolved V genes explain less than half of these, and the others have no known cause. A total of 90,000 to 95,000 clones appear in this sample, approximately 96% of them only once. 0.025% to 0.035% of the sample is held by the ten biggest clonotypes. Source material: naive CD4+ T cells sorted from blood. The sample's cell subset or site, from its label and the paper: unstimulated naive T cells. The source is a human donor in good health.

CDR3 bases: TGTGCCAGCAGTTGGGGGCAGGGGGGTGAAAATCAGCCCCAGCATTTT. Protein sequence: CASSWGQGGENQPQHF. The chain recombines TRBV6-5 with TRBJ1-5; 7 bases fit TRBD1. There are 16 residues in the CDR3. V trimming: 4 bases; J trimming: 4 bases; junction bases outside the gene matches: 10. Germline V gene sequence: CDR1 MNHEY, CDR2 SVGAGI.

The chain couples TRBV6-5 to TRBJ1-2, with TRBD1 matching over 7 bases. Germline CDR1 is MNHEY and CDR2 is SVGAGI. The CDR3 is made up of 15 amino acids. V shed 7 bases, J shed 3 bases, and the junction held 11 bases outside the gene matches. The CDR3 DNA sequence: TGTGCCAGCACCCAGGGTAGGACAGGCGACTATGGCTACACCTTC. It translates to CASTQGRTGDYGYTF.

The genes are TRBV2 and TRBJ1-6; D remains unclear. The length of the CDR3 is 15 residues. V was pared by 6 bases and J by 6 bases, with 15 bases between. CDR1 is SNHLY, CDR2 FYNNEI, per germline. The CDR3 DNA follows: TGTGCCAGCAGGCTAGGGATATGGGGTAATTCACCCCTCCACTTT. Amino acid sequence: CASRLGIWGNSPLHF.

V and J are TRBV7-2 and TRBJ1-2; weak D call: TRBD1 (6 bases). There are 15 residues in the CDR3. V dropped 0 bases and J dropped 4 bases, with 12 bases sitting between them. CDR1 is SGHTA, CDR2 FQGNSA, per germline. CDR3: CASSLAGQGLYGYTF. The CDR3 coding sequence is TGTGCCAGCAGCTTAGCGGGGCAGGGGCTCTATGGCTACACCTTC.

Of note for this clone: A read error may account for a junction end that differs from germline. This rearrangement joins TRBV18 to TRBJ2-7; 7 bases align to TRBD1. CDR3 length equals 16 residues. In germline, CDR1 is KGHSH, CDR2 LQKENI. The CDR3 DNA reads TGTGCCAGCTCGCCACGCTTACAGGGGAGCTCCTACGAGCAGTACTTC. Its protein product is CASSPRLQGSSYEQYF.

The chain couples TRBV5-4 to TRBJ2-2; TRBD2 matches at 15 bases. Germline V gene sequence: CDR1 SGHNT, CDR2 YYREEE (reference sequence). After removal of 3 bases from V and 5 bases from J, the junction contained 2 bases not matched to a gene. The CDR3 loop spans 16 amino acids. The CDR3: CASSSGTSGGTGELFF. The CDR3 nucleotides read TGTGCCAGCAGCTCCGGGACTAGCGGGGGGACCGGGGAGCTGTTTTTT.

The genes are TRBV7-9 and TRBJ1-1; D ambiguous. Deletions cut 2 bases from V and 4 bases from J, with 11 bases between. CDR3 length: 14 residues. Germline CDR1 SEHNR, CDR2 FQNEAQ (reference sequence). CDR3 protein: CASSLLGQSTEAFF. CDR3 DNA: TGTGCCAGCAGCTTATTGGGTCAGAGCACTGAAGCTTTCTTT.

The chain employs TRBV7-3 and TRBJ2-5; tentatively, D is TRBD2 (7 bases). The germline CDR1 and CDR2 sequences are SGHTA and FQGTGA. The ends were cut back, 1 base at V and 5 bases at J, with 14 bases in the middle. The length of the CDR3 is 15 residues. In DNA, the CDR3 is TGTGCCAGCAGCTTAAGTAGGGAGGGGGTTGAGACCCAGTACTTC. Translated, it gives CASSLSREGVETQYF.